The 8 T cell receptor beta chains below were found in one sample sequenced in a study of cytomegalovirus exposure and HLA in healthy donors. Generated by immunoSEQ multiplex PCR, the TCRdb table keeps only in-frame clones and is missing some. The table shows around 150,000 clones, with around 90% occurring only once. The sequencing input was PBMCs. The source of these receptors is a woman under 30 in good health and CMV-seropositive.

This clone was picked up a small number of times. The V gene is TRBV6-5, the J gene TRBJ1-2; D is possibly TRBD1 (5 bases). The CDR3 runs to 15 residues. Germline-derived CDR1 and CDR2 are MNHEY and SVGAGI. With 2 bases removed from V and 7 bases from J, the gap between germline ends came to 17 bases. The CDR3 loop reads CASSYGTGSWRGYTF. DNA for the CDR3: TGTGCCAGCAGTTACGGAACAGGATCTTGGCGTGGCTACACCTTC.

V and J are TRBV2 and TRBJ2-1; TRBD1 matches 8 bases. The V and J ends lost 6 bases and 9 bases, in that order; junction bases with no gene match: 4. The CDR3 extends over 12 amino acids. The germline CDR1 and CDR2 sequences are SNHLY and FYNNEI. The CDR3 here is CASRGQGPEQFF. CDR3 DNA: TGTGCCAGCAGAGGACAGGGTCCTGAGCAGTTCTTC. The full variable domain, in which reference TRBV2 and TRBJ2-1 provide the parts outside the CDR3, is EPEVTQTPSHQVTQMGQEVILRCVPISNHLYFYWYRQILGQKVEFLVSFYNNEISEKSEIFDDQFSVERPDGSNFTLKIRSTKLEDSAMYFCASRGQGPEQFFGPGTRLTVL.

Here the CDR3 reads CASSPVAGVNEQYF. The DNA for the CDR3 is TGTGCCAGCAGCCCAGTAGCGGGAGTCAACGAGCAGTACTTC. The chain links TRBV5-6 to TRBJ2-5, with 9 bases aligning to TRBD2. The J call may be wrong; the DNA end is better matched by TRBJ2-7. The CDR3 covers 14 residues. The V gene's germline CDR1 is SGHDT and CDR2 YYEEEE.

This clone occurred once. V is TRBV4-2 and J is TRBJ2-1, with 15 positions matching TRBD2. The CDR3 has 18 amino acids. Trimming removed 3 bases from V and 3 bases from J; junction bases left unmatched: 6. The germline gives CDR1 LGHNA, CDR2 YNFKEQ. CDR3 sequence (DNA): TGTGCCAGCAGCCACAGAGGACTAGCGGGAGGGAACTACAATGAGCAGTTCTTC. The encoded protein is CASSHRGLAGGNYNEQFF.

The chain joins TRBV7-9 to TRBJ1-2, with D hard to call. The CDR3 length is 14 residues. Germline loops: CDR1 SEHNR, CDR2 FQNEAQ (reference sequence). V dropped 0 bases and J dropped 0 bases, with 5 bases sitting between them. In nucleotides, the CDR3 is TGTGCCAGCAGCTTAGCGGGCACTAACTATGGCTACACCTTC. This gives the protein CASSLAGTNYGYTF.

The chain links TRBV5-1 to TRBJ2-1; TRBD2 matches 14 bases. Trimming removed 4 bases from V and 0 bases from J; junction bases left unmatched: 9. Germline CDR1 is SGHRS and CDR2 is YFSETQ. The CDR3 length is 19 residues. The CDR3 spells CASSIGLAGGFSSYNEQFF. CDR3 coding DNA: TGCGCCAGCAGCATAGGACTAGCGGGGGGATTTAGCTCCTACAATGAGCAGTTCTTC.

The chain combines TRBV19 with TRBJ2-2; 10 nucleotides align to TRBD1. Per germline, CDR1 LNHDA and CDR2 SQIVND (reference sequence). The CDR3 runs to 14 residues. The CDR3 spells CATTATGGMGELFF. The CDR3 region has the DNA TGTGCAACCACCGCGACAGGGGGCATGGGGGAGCTGTTTTTT.

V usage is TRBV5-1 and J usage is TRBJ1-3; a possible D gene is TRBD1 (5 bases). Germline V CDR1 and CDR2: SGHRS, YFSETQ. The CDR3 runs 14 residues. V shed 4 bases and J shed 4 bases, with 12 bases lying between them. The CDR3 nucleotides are TGCGCCAGCAGCCCGACGGGGGACGGAAACACCATATATTTT. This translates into CASSPTGDGNTIYF. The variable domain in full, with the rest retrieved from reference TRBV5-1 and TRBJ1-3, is KAGVTQTPRYLIKTRGQQVTLSCSPISGHRSVSWYQQTPGQGLQFLFEYFSETQRNKGNFPGRFSGRQFSNSRSEMNVSTLELGDSALYLCASSPTGDGNTIYFGEGSWLTVV.